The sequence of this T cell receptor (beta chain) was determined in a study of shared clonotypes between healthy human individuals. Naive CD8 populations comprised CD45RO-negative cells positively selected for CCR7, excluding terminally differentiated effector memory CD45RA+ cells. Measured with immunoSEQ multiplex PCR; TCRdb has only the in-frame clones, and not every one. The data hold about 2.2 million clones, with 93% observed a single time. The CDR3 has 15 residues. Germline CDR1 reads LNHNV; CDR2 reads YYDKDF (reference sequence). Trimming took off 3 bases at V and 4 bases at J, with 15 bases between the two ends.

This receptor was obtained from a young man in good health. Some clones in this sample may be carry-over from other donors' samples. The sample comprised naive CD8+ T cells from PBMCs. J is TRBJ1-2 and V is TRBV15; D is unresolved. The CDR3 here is CATSSDLRVGYGYTF. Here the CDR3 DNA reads TGTGCCACCAGCAGTGATTTGCGGGTCGGCTATGGCTACACCTTC.